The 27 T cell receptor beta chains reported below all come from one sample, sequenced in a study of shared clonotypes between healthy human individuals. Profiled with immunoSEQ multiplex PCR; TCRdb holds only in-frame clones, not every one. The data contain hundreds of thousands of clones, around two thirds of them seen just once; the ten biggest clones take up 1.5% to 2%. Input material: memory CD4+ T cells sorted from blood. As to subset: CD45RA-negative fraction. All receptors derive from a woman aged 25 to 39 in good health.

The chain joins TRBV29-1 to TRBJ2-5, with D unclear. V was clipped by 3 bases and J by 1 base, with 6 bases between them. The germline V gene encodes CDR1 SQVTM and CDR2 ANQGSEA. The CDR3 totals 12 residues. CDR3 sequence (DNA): TGCAGCGTTGATCAGGTCCAAGAGACCCAGTACTTC. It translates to CSVDQVQETQYF.

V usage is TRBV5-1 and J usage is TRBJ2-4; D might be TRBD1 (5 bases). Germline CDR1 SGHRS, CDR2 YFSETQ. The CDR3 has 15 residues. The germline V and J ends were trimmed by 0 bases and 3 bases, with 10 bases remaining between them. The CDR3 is CASSLGQLGKNIQYF. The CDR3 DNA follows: TGCGCCAGCAGCTTGGGACAGCTGGGCAAAAACATTCAGTACTTC. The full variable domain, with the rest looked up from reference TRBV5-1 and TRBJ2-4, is KAGVTQTPRYLIKTRGQQVTLSCSPISGHRSVSWYQQTPGQGLQFLFEYFSETQRNKGNFPGRFSGRQFSNSRSEMNVSTLELGDSALYLCASSLGQLGKNIQYFGAGTRLSVL.

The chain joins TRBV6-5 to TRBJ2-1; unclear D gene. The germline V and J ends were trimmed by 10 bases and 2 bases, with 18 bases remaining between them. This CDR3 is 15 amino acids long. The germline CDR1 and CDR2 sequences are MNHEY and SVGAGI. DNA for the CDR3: TGTGCCACGATGCGACCGATAACCGCCTACAATGAGCAGTTCTTC. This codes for CATMRPITAYNEQFF.

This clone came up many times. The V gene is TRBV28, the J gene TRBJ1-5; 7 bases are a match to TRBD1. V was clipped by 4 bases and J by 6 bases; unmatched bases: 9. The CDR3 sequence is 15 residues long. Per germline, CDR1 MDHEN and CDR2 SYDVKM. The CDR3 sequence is CASSSRRQGPQPQHF. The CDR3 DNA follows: TGTGCCAGCAGTTCTCGCCGACAGGGACCTCAGCCCCAGCATTTT.

CDR3 sequence: CASSQVGGSTDTQYF. The DNA of the CDR3 is TGCGCCAGCAGCCAAGTGGGCGGAAGCACAGATACGCAGTATTTT. J is TRBJ2-3 and V is TRBV4-1; D ambiguous. Trimming stripped 1 base from V and 0 bases from J, with 8 bases between. CDR3 length: 15 amino acids. Germline V lookup: CDR1 MGHRA, CDR2 YSYEKL.

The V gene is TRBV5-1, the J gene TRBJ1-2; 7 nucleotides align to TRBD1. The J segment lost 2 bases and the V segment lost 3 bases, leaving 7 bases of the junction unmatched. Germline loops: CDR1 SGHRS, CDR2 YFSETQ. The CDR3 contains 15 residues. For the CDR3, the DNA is TGCGCCAGCAGCTCGGGGGACAGCTCCAACTATGGCTACACCTTC. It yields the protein CASSSGDSSNYGYTF. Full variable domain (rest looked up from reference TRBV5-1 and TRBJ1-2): KAGVTQTPRYLIKTRGQQVTLSCSPISGHRSVSWYQQTPGQGLQFLFEYFSETQRNKGNFPGRFSGRQFSNSRSEMNVSTLELGDSALYLCASSSGDSSNYGYTFGSGTRLTVV.

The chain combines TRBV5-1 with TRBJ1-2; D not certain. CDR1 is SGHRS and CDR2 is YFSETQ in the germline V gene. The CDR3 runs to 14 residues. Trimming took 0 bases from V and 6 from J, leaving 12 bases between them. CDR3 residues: CASSLDIGVDGYTF. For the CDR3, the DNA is TGCGCCAGCAGCTTGGATATCGGGGTGGATGGCTACACCTTC.

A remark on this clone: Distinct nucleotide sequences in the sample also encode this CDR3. CDR3 sequence (DNA): TGCGCCAGCAGCCCCCAAAACACAGATACGCAGTATTTT. The encoded protein is CASSPQNTDTQYF. This chain uses TRBV5-1 with TRBJ2-3; D unresolved. The CDR3 loop spans 13 amino acids. V lost 4 bases and J lost 2, with 8 bases in between. The germline gives CDR1 SGHRS, CDR2 YFSETQ.

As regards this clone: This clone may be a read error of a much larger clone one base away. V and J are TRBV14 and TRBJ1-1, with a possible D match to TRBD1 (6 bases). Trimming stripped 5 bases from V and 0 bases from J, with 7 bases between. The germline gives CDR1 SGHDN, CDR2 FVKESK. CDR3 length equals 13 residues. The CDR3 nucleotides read TGTGCCAGCAGCGGACAGTTGAACACTGAAGCTTTCTTT. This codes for CASSGQLNTEAFF.

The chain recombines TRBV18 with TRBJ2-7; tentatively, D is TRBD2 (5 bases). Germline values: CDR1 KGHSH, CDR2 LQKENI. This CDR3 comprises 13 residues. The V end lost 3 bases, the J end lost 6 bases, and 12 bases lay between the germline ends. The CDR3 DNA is TGTGCCAGCTCACCTCTCCCGGGGAGCGAGCAGTACTTC. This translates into CASSPLPGSEQYF.

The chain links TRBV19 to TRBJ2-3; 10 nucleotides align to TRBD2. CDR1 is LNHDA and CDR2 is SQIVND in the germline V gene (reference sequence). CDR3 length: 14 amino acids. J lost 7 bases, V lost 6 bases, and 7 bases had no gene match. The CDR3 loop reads CASSASGSVNTQYF. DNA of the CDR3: TGTGCCAGTAGCGCTAGCGGGAGCGTAAATACGCAGTATTTT.

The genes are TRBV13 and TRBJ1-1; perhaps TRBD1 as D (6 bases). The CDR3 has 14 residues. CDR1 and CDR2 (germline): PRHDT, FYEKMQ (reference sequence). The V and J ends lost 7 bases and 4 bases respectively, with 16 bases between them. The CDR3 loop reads CASNLQGFVTEAFF. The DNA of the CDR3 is TGTGCCAGCAACCTACAGGGATTTGTCACTGAAGCTTTCTTT.

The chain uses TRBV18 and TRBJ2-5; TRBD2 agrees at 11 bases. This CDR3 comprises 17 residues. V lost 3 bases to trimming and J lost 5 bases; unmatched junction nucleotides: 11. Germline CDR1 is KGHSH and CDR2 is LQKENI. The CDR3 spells CASSPRETSGNGETQYF. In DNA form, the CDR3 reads TGTGCCAGCTCACCGCGGGAGACTAGCGGGAATGGGGAGACCCAGTACTTC.

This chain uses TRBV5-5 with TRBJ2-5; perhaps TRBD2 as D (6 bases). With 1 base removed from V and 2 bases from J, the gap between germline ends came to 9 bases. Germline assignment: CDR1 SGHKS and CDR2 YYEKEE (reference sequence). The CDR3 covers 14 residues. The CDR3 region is CASSLTGDQETQYF. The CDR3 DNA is TGTGCCAGCAGCTTGACGGGGGATCAAGAGACCCAGTACTTC.

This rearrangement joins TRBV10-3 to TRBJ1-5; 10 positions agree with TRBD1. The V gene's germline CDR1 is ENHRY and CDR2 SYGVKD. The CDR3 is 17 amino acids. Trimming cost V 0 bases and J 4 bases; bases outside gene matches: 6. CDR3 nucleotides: TGTGCCATCAGTGAGTCAGGTGGGACAGGGGATAATCAGCCCCAGCATTTT. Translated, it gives CAISESGGTGDNQPQHF.

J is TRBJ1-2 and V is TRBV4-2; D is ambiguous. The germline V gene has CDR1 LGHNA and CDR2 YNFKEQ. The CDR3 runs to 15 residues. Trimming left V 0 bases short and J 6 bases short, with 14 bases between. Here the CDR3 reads CASSQDYRVRDGYTF. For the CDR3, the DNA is TGTGCCAGCAGCCAAGATTATCGGGTAAGGGATGGCTACACCTTC.

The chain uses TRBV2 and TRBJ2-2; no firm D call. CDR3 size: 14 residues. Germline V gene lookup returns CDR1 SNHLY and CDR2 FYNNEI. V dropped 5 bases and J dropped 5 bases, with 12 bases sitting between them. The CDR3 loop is CASSRAPQTGELFF. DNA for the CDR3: TGTGCCAGCAGTCGGGCCCCTCAAACCGGGGAGCTGTTTTTT. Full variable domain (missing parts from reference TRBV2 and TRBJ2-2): EPEVTQTPSHQVTQMGQEVILRCVPISNHLYFYWYRQILGQKVEFLVSFYNNEISEKSEIFDDQFSVERPDGSNFTLKIRSTKLEDSAMYFCASSRAPQTGELFFGEGSRLTVL.

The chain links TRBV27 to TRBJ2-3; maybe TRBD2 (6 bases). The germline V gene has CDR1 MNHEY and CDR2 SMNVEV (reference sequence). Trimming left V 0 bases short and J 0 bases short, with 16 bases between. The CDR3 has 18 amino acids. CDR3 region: CASSLSYLARGSTDTQYF. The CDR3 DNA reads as TGTGCCAGCAGTTTATCGTATCTAGCGCGGGGAAGCACAGATACGCAGTATTTT.

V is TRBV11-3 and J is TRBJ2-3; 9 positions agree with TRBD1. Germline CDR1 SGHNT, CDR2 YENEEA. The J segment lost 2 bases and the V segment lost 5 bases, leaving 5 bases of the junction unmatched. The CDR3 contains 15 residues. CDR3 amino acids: CASSPGTGHTDTQYF. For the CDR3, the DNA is TGTGCCAGCAGCCCCGGGACAGGGCACACAGATACGCAGTATTTT.

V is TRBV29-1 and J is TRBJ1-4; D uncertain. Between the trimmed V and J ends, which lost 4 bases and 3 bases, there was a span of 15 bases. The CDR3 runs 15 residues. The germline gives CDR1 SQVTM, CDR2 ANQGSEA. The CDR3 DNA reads TGCAGCGTTGCGGATTTAGTTGCGTCTAATGAAAAACTGTTTTTT. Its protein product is CSVADLVASNEKLFF.

This CDR3 is CASSPTKEVGTDTQYF. The CDR3 bases are TGTGCCAGCAGTCCCACGAAGGAGGTGGGCACAGATACGCAGTATTTT. The chain carries TRBV14 and TRBJ2-3; weak D call: TRBD2 (5 bases). The CDR3 consists of 16 residues. From germline, CDR1 is SGHDN and CDR2 FVKESK. V lost 6 bases to trimming and J lost 1 base, with 17 bases between them.

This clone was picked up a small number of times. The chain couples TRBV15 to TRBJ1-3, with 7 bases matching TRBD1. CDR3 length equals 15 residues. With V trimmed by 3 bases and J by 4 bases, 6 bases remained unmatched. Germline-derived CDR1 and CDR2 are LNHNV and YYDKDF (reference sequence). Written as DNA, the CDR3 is TGTGCCACCAGCAGGCAGACAGGGAGAGGAAACACCATATATTTT. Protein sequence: CATSRQTGRGNTIYF.

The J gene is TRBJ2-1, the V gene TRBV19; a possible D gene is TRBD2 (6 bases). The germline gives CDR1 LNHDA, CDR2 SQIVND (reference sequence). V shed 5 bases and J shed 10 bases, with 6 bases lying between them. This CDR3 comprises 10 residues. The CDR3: CASSAGEQFF. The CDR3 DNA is TGTGCCAGTAGTGCGGGGGAGCAGTTCTTC.

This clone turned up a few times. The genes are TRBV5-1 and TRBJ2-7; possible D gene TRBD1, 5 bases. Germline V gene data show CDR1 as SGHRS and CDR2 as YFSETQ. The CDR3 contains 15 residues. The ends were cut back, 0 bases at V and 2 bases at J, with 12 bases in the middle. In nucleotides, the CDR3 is TGCGCCAGCAGCTTGGAGGGGCGGAGACCCTACGAGCAGTACTTC. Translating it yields CASSLEGRRPYEQYF.

The CDR3 nucleotides are TGTGCCAGCAGCTTGGGGGACAGGTCTCAAGAGACCCAGTACTTC. Amino acid sequence: CASSLGDRSQETQYF. V and J are TRBV5-4 and TRBJ2-5, with 8 bases lining up with TRBD1. The trim removed 0 bases at V and 2 bases at J, leaving 3 bases unmatched. The CDR3 is made up of 15 amino acids. CDR1 SGHNT and CDR2 YYREEE come from the germline V gene (reference sequence).

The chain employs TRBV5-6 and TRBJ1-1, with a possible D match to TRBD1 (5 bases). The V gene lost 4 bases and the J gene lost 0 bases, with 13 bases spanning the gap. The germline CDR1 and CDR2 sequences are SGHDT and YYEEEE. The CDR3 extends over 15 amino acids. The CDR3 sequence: CASSTKTAMNTEAFF. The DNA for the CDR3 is TGTGCCAGCAGCACGAAGACAGCGATGAACACTGAAGCTTTCTTT.

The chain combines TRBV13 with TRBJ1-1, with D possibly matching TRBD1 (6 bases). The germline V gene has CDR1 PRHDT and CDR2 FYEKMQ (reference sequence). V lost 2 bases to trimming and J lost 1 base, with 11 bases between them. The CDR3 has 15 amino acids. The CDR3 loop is CASSLRRGQNTEAFF. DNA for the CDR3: TGTGCCAGCAGCTTACGCAGGGGACAGAACACTGAAGCTTTCTTT.